The sample holds many counts of the clone carrying this T cell receptor beta chain. Antigen specificity is unknown. With the read ending 3 residues before the CDR3 end, the germline J gene is used to fill in that end. These data belong to a study of T cell clonality in common variable immunodeficiency. The repertoire was sequenced with immunoSEQ multiplex PCR; TCRdb's copy has only in-frame clones and lacks some. The sample presents more than 65,000 clones, none singletons. Study-wide points: Compared with controls, CVID subjects had fewer shared TCRbeta clones. CVID subjects showed higher TCRbeta clonality than healthy controls. Repertoire-complication correlations in CVID were limited by patient heterogeneity.

From germline, CDR1 is DFQATT and CDR2 SNEGSKA (reference sequence). The CDR3 is made up of 14 amino acids. V dropped 4 bases and J dropped 8 bases, with 15 bases sitting between them. The TCR originated in a person aged 18-70 years in good health. The chain joins TRBV20-1 to TRBJ1-6; tentative D call: TRBD1 (6 bases). The specimen was peripheral blood mononuclear cells. The CDR3: CSANGGDTYSPLHF. The sequenced part of the CDR3 DNA is TGCAGTGCTAACGGGGGGGACACCTATTCACCC.